Detailed here is one T cell receptor beta chain. Its specificity is unknown. Germline CDR1 is MNHNS and CDR2 is SASEGT. Between the trimmed V and J ends, which lost 4 bases and 4 bases, there was a span of 18 bases. This CDR3 is built from 16 residues. This specimen belongs to a study of T cell responses to AZD1222 COVID-19 vaccine. Study conclusions and caveats: Distributed over spike, vaccine-associated CD4 TCRs predominated at 160-218 and 743-854.

Libraries were prepared by immunoSEQ multiplex PCR; TCRdb keeps only in-frame clonotypes and omits some of them. The sample yields about 180,000 clones, roughly 93% seen once. The sequencing here drew on peripheral blood, taken 28 days after the second dose of the MenACWY control vaccine. This chain links TRBV6-1 with TRBJ2-3; D is possibly TRBD1 (6 bases). The origin of this receptor is an adult who received the MenACWY meningococcal vaccine as a control. The CDR3 nucleotides are TGTGCCAGCAGTGCATTCACAGGGCAATGGGCAGATACGCAGTATTTT. This encodes CASSAFTGQWADTQYF.